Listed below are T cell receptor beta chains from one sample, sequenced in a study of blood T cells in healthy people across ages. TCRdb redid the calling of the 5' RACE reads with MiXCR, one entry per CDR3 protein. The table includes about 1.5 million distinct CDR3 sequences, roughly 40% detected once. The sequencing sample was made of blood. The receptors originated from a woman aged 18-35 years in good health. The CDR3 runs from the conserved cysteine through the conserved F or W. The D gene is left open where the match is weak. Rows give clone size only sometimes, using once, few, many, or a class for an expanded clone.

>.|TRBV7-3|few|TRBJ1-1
CASSLEETAFGGQAFF
TGTGCCAGCAGCTTAGAGGAGACAGCCTTTGGAGGTCAAGCTTTCTTT
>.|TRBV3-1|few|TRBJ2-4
CASSTQGYIQYF
TGTGCCAGCAGCACCCAGGGGTACATTCAGTACTTC
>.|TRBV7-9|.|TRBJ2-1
CASSSGTLPWSSYNEQFF
TGTGCCAGCAGCTCCGGGACTTTACCTTGGAGCTCCTACAATGAGCAGTTCTTC
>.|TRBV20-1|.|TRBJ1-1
CSASRAGWTEAFF
TGCAGTGCTAGTCGGGCAGGCTGGACTGAAGCTTTCTTT
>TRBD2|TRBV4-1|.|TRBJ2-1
CASSYLGREGSYNEQFF
TGCGCCAGCAGCTACCTCGGCAGGGAGGGCTCCTACAATGAGCAGTTCTTC
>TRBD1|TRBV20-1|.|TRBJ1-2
CSARGDSQTNYGYTF
TGCAGTGCTAGGGGGGACAGCCAAACTAACTATGGCTACACCTTC
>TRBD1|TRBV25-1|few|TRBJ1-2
CASLQTGGGYGYTF
TGTGCCAGCCTGCAGACAGGGGGCGGGTATGGCTACACCTTC
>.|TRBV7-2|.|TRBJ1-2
CASSASPSWGYGYTF
TGTGCCAGCAGCGCCTCGCCCAGTTGGGGCTATGGCTACACCTTC
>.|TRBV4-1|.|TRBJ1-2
CASSQDVTDDYGYTF
TGCGCCAGCAGCCAAGATGTCACGGACGACTACGGCTACACCTTC
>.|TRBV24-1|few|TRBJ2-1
CATSDPLGGYSYNEQFF
TGTGCCACCAGTGACCCCCTTGGGGGCTACTCCTACAATGAGCAGTTCTTC
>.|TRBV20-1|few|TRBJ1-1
CSARVGFGGREAFF
TGCAGTGCTAGAGTTGGATTTGGCGGTCGTGAAGCTTTCTTT
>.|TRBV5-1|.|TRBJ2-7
CASSTGGPTYEQYF
TGCGCCAGCAGCACTGGGGGGCCCACCTACGAGCAGTACTTC
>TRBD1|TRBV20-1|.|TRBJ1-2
CSANDRGRRVGYTF
TGCAGTGCTAACGACAGGGGGCGCCGCGTTGGCTACACCTTC
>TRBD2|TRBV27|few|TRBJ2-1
CASRDRLAGLGEQFF
TGTGCCAGCAGAGACAGACTAGCGGGGCTGGGTGAGCAGTTCTTC
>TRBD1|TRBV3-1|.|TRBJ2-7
CASSQPRTGKFYEQYF
TGTGCCAGCAGCCAACCAAGGACAGGGAAATTCTACGAGCAGTACTTC
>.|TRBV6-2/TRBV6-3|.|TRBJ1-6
CASSYDGGGRNSPLHF
TGTGCCAGCAGTTACGACGGGGGGGGCCGAAATTCACCCCTCCACTTT
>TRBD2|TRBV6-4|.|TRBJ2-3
CASSDSAGGDTQYF
TGTGCCAGCAGTGACTCCGCGGGGGGAGATACGCAGTATTTT
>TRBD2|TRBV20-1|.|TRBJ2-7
CSARDKGLAGVSSSYEQYF
TGCAGTGCTAGAGATAAGGGACTAGCGGGGGTCTCGAGCTCCTACGAGCAGTACTTC
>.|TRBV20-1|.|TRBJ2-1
CSASRRVNEQFF
TGCAGTGCTAGTCGAAGGGTGAATGAGCAGTTCTTC
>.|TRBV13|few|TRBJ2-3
CASSLEGEDTQYF
TGTGCCAGCAGCTTAGAGGGAGAGGATACGCAGTATTTT
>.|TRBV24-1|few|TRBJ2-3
CATSTGDSDTQYF
TGTGCCACCTCTACGGGGGACTCAGATACGCAGTATTTT
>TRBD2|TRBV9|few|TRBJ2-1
CASSVGLAEYNEQFF
TGTGCCAGCAGCGTTGGACTAGCGGAGTACAATGAGCAGTTCTTC
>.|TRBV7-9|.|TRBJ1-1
CASSLAQGSTEAFF
TGTGCCAGCAGCTTAGCGCAGGGGTCCACTGAAGCTTTCTTT
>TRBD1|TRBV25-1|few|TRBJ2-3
CASSEYNNRDRGTSYTQYF
TGTGCCAGCAGTGAATATAACAATCGGGACAGGGGGACCTCTTATACGCAGTATTTT
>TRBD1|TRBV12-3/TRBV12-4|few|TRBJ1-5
CASSTRQGAVQPQHF
TGTGCCAGCAGTACCAGACAGGGGGCGGTTCAGCCCCAGCATTTT
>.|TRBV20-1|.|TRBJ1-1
CSAKEGNTREAFF
TGCAGTGCCAAGGAGGGTAATACAAGGGAAGCTTTCTTT
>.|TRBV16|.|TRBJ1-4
CASSQGRPAIRNEKLFF
TGTGCCAGCAGCCAGGGGCGCCCGGCCATAAGGAATGAAAAACTGTTTTTT
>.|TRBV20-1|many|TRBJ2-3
CSAPISDTQYF
TGCAGTGCTCCTATATCCGATACGCAGTATTTT
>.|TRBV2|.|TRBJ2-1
CASRIIANEQFF
TGTGCCAGCAGGATCATTGCGAATGAGCAGTTCTTC
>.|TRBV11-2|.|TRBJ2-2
CASSGGRVTGELFF
TGTGCCAGCAGCGGGGGTCGAGTCACCGGGGAGCTGTTTTTT
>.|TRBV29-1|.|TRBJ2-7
CSVGAAQTYEQYF
TGCAGCGTTGGTGCGGCCCAAACCTACGAGCAGTACTTC
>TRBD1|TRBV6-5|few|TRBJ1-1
CASSYRQGGEAFF
TGTGCCAGCAGTTACCGACAGGGAGGTGAAGCTTTCTTT
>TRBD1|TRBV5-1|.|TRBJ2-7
CASSSGRTGASYEQYF
TGCGCCAGCAGCTCGGGGAGGACAGGGGCTTCCTACGAGCAGTACTTC
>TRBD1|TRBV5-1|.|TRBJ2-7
CASSLAADRAFDEQYF
TGCGCCAGCAGCTTGGCCGCCGACAGGGCTTTCGACGAGCAGTACTTC
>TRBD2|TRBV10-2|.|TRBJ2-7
CASSETSGNRTLTPYEQYF
TGCGCCAGCAGTGAGACCAGCGGGAATAGGACCTTAACTCCCTACGAGCAGTACTTC
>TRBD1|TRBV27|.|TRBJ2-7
CASSLSGQGLSEQYF
TGTGCCAGCAGTTTATCGGGACAGGGACTCAGCGAGCAGTACTTC